This T cell receptor beta chain is drawn from a study of OX40 agonist ivuxolimab in advanced cancers. Here immunoSEQ multiplex PCR was the method, and the copy in TCRdb shows in-frame clones only, minus some. This sample yields tens of thousands of clones, of which roughly nine tenths are seen a single time; approximately 12% belongs to the top ten. The J segment lost 1 base and the V segment lost 3 bases, leaving 1 base of the junction unmatched. There are 14 residues in the CDR3. Germline CDR1 and CDR2: MDHEN and SYDVKM. This sequence was found in an adult with an advanced solid tumor such as melanoma, head and neck, liver or kidney cancer. This chain joins TRBV28 and TRBJ1-1; 8 bases match TRBD1. Here the sequenced sample was CD4+ or CD8+ T cells sorted from blood, taken in a trial of the OX40 agonist ivuxolimab. CDR3 DNA: TGTGCCAGCAGTTTCCAGGGGGCGAACACTGAAGCTTTCTTT. Protein sequence: CASSFQGANTEAFF.